The 32 T cell receptor beta chains listed next were all sequenced from one sample in a study of T-cell reconstitution after alpha-beta-depleted transplantation in children. Unique molecular identifiers were used to barcode this TCRbeta library. TCRdb re-called the PCR reads with MiXCR, one entry per CDR3 protein. The sample contains approximately 400,000 distinct CDR3 sequences, around 15% of which appear only once. The sequences come from PBMCs, mostly from graft donor cells, collected 360 days after TCRalphabeta/CD19-depleted stem cell transplant. The receptors were sampled from a boy in the first two years of life who had a stem cell transplant for Wiskott-Aldrich syndrome, so the T cells may come from the graft donor.

V is TRBV12-3 or TRBV12-4 and J is TRBJ1-6; the D gene is possibly TRBD1 (6 bases). The CDR3 contains 16 residues. Deletions cut 7 bases from V and 4 bases from J, with 17 bases between. This CDR3 reads CASNPQGLSYNSPLHF. The CDR3 DNA reads as TGTGCCAGCAACCCACAGGGCCTTTCGTATAATTCACCCCTCCACTTT.

In its sample, this clonotype was seen a few times. The chain employs TRBV4-1 and TRBJ1-3, with a weak D call TRBD1 (5 bases). The ends were cut back, 0 bases at V and 0 bases at J, with 9 bases in the middle. Germline V gene sequence: CDR1 MGHRA, CDR2 YSYEKL. The CDR3 has 16 amino acids. The CDR3: CASSQEGAYSGNTIYF. As DNA, the CDR3 is TGCGCCAGCAGCCAAGAAGGGGCCTACTCTGGAAACACCATATATTTT.

This clonotype has only a few counts. The chain carries TRBV10-3 and TRBJ2-1; 12 bases align to TRBD2. Germline CDR1 is ENHRY and CDR2 is SYGVKD. The CDR3 consists of 17 residues. With 3 bases clipped from V and 3 bases from J, the junction kept 6 bases outside the gene matches. The CDR3 DNA sequence: TGTGCCATCAGTGAAAGGACTAGCGGGAAGGACTACAATGAGCAGTTCTTC. Translated: CAISERTSGKDYNEQFF.

There are many counts of this clonotype. The J gene is TRBJ2-1, the V gene TRBV12-3 or TRBV12-4, with 8 bases identical to TRBD2. The V and J ends lost 4 bases and 3 bases, in that order; junction bases with no gene match: 8. The CDR3 runs 16 residues. This CDR3 is CASSSPGLAFYNEQFF. The CDR3, as DNA: TGTGCCAGCAGTTCACCTGGACTAGCTTTCTACAATGAGCAGTTCTTC.

This clonotype appeared a few times. The chain uses TRBV12-3 or TRBV12-4 and TRBJ1-2; no definite D call. The V gene lost 3 bases and the J gene lost 4 bases, with 9 bases spanning the gap. The CDR3 is made up of 13 amino acids. CDR3 bases: TGTGCCAGCAGTTTTGAGGGTTTCTATGGCTACACCTTC. Translated: CASSFEGFYGYTF.

This clonotype appeared a single time. This chain links TRBV19 with TRBJ2-7, with D possibly TRBD2 on 6 matching bases. The CDR3 runs 16 residues. CDR1 is LNHDA and CDR2 is SQIVND in the germline V gene (reference sequence). Trimming left V 4 bases short and J 2 bases short, with 18 bases between. The chain's CDR3 is CASSTGRGGIAYEQYF. CDR3 nucleotide sequence: TGTGCCAGTAGTACCGGCCGAGGCGGGATCGCCTACGAGCAGTACTTC.

A few counts support this clonotype. The chain has TRBV6-5 and TRBJ2-7; 8 bases line up with TRBD2. V gave up 2 bases and J gave up 4 bases; unmatched junction bases: 10. CDR3 length equals 16 residues. The germline CDR1 and CDR2 sequences are MNHEY and SVGAGI. Written as DNA, the CDR3 is TGTGCCAGCAGTTACAAACAATTAGCGGGACGGTACGAGCAGTACTTC. Protein product: CASSYKQLAGRYEQYF.

The chain carries TRBV18 and TRBJ2-5, with 7 bases aligning to TRBD2. Germline trimming cut 3 bases from V and 5 bases from J; bases unmatched to any gene: 9. The CDR3 sequence is 15 residues long. Germline CDR1 is KGHSH and CDR2 is LQKENI. The CDR3 DNA sequence: TGTGCCAGCTCACCGCCGGGAGGAGGAAGGGAGACCCAGTACTTC. Translation gives CASSPPGGGRETQYF.

This clonotype has just a few counts. This sequence joins TRBV5-1 and TRBJ2-2, with D possibly TRBD2 on 6 matching bases. V lost 4 bases and J lost 7, with 14 bases in between. CDR3 size: 14 residues. Germline V CDR1 and CDR2: SGHRS, YFSETQ. CDR3 protein: CASSVRGSGGELFF. The CDR3 DNA follows: TGCGCCAGCAGCGTACGGGGTAGCGGCGGGGAGCTGTTTTTT. Based on the CDR3 plus reference TRBV5-1 and TRBJ2-2, the full variable domain is KAGVTQTPRYLIKTRGQQVTLSCSPISGHRSVSWYQQTPGQGLQFLFEYFSETQRNKGNFPGRFSGRQFSNSRSEMNVSTLELGDSALYLCASSVRGSGGELFFGEGSRLTVL.

This clonotype was seen only a few times. This chain uses TRBV15 with TRBJ1-1; D is perhaps TRBD1 (6 bases). The germline CDR1 and CDR2 sequences are LNHNV and YYDKDF (reference sequence). The CDR3 covers 15 residues. Trimming shortened V by 0 bases and J by 5 bases, and 13 bases separated the two germline ends. CDR3 DNA: TGTGCCACCAGCAGAGATATACAGGGCACAACTGAAGCTTTCTTT. Translated, it gives CATSRDIQGTTEAFF.

The CDR3 bases are TGTGCCATCCGGGACAGGGAGAACACTGAAGCTTTCTTT. Translated, it gives CAIRDRENTEAFF. The rearrangement uses TRBV2 and TRBJ1-1; 9 positions match TRBD1. The V and J ends lost 10 bases and 1 base, in that order; junction bases with no gene match: 4. In germline, CDR1 is SNHLY, CDR2 FYNNEI. The length of the CDR3 is 13 residues.

This clonotype has only a few counts. The chain employs TRBV12-3 or TRBV12-4 and TRBJ2-2, with a tentative D call TRBD2 (6 bases). CDR3 length: 17 residues. The germline V and J ends were trimmed by 5 bases and 5 bases, with 21 bases remaining between them. CDR3 loop: CASSRGRDRGTTGELFF. CDR3 coding DNA: TGTGCCAGCAGTCGGGGTCGGGACCGCGGGACTACCGGGGAGCTGTTTTTT.

The chain links TRBV20-1 to TRBJ2-5; TRBD2 matches 7 bases. CDR1 and CDR2 (germline): DFQATT, SNEGSKA (reference sequence). The V gene end was trimmed by 0 bases and the J gene end by 7 bases; junction bases not matched to a gene: 8. This CDR3 has 14 amino acids. CDR3 nucleotide sequence: TGCAGTGCTAGAGATCTCGGGGGGAGGGGGACCCAGTACTTC. It encodes CSARDLGGRGTQYF.

This clonotype has only a few counts. This rearrangement joins TRBV19 to TRBJ2-4; D perhaps matches TRBD1 (6 bases). There are 15 residues in the CDR3. CDR1 is LNHDA, CDR2 SQIVND, per germline (reference sequence). V was shortened by 7 bases and J by 1 base, with 14 bases between the two germline ends. Here the CDR3 DNA reads TGTGCCAGTACGGCGCCAGGGGAGGCCAAAAACATTCAGTACTTC. Protein product: CASTAPGEAKNIQYF.

The rearrangement joins TRBV29-1 to TRBJ2-5; 10 nucleotides agree with TRBD2. The germline V gene encodes CDR1 SQVTM and CDR2 ANQGSEA. This CDR3 is built from 14 residues. The ends lost 6 bases at V and 5 bases at J; junction bases unmatched: 9. The CDR3 reads CSVQRGGWRETQYF. In nucleotides, the CDR3 is TGCAGCGTCCAGCGGGGGGGCTGGAGGGAGACCCAGTACTTC.

The table lists this clonotype with a few counts. The rearrangement links TRBV2 to TRBJ2-5; 8 bases line up with TRBD1. V lost 7 bases to trimming and J lost 5 bases; unmatched junction nucleotides: 3. Germline loops: CDR1 SNHLY, CDR2 FYNNEI. The CDR3 has 12 residues. The CDR3 DNA reads TGTGCCAGCACCAGGACAGGGGAGACCCAGTACTTC. It encodes CASTRTGETQYF. The full variable domain, its missing parts supplied by reference TRBV2 and TRBJ2-5, is EPEVTQTPSHQVTQMGQEVILRCVPISNHLYFYWYRQILGQKVEFLVSFYNNEISEKSEIFDDQFSVERPDGSNFTLKIRSTKLEDSAMYFCASTRTGETQYFGPGTRLLVL.

The J gene is TRBJ2-3, the V gene TRBV28; 11 positions match TRBD1. The J segment lost 4 bases and the V segment lost 5 bases, leaving 5 bases of the junction unmatched. The CDR3 covers 15 residues. Per germline, CDR1 MDHEN and CDR2 SYDVKM. CDR3 region: CASSRRTGGADTQYF. DNA of the CDR3: TGTGCCAGCAGTCGTCGGACAGGGGGCGCAGATACGCAGTATTTT.

J is TRBJ2-1 and V is TRBV12-3 or TRBV12-4, with 8 positions matching TRBD2. CDR3 size: 18 residues. V lost 1 base and J lost 0; bases outside the gene matches: 8. The chain's CDR3 is CASSLDRLAGSSYNEQFF. For the CDR3, the DNA is TGTGCCAGCAGTTTAGACCGGCTAGCGGGCAGCTCCTACAATGAGCAGTTCTTC.

The rearrangement links TRBV2 to TRBJ2-3; 9 nucleotides align to TRBD1. With V trimmed by 3 bases and J by 0 bases, 16 bases remained unmatched. The germline V gene has CDR1 SNHLY and CDR2 FYNNEI. CDR3 length: 20 residues. This chain's CDR3 is CASSEPGWTGAYFSTDTQYF. The CDR3 DNA follows: TGTGCCAGCAGTGAGCCGGGATGGACAGGGGCGTATTTTAGCACAGATACGCAGTATTTT.

This clonotype was counted a few times. The chain employs TRBV20-1 and TRBJ1-5; D remains ambiguous. Germline loops: CDR1 DFQATT, CDR2 SNEGSKA (reference sequence). V shed 2 bases and J shed 4 bases, with 9 bases lying between them. The CDR3 is 13 residues long. As DNA, the CDR3 is TGCAGTGCTAGACATGGCCCTAATCAGCCCCAGCATTTT. The encoded protein is CSARHGPNQPQHF.

This clonotype has only a few counts. This rearrangement joins TRBV28 to TRBJ1-2; no clear D gene. The CDR3 is made up of 15 amino acids. Germline V gene lookup returns CDR1 MDHEN and CDR2 SYDVKM. V gave up 2 bases and J gave up 0 bases, with 10 bases separating them. CDR3 protein: CASSLGFGPNYGYTF. The CDR3 DNA is TGTGCCAGCAGTTTAGGGTTCGGGCCTAACTATGGCTACACCTTC.

The chain employs TRBV18 and TRBJ1-4; the D gene is possibly TRBD1 (5 bases). This CDR3 comprises 12 residues. Trimming stripped 6 bases from V and 7 bases from J, with 9 bases between. Germline CDR1 is KGHSH and CDR2 is LQKENI. CDR3: CASSHGGEKLFF. For the CDR3, the DNA is TGTGCCAGCTCCCACGGGGGTGAAAAACTGTTTTTT. The whole variable domain, remainder taken from reference TRBV18 and TRBJ1-4, is NAGVMQNPRHLVRRRGQEARLRCSPMKGHSHVYWYRQLPEEGLKFMVYLQKENIIDESGMPKERFSAEFPKEGPSILRIQQVVRGDSAAYFCASSHGGEKLFFGSGTQLSVL.

The J gene is TRBJ2-1, the V gene TRBV6-2 or TRBV6-3; D is unclear. Germline V gene data show CDR1 as MNHEY and CDR2 as SVGEGT. V dropped 2 bases and J dropped 7 bases, with 12 bases sitting between them. This CDR3 region has 14 residues. CDR3 amino acids: CASSYLAFTNEQFF. The DNA of the CDR3 is TGTGCCAGCAGTTACCTGGCCTTTACTAATGAGCAGTTCTTC.

This clonotype was detected a few times. The J gene is TRBJ2-5, the V gene TRBV5-1, with 9 bases matching TRBD1. V was clipped by 5 bases and J by 5 bases; unmatched bases: 4. There are 13 residues in the CDR3. Germline V gene lookup returns CDR1 SGHRS and CDR2 YFSETQ. The chain's CDR3 is CASSRDRVETQYF. The DNA for the CDR3 is TGCGCCAGCAGTCGGGACAGGGTGGAGACCCAGTACTTC.

The chain recombines TRBV4-1 with TRBJ2-1; the match to TRBD2 covers 11 bases. In germline, CDR1 is MGHRA, CDR2 YSYEKL. J gave up 6 bases and V 1 base, and 17 bases lay outside the gene matches. CDR3 length: 20 residues. The CDR3 loop is CASSQVGTSGGKRGVNEQFF. CDR3 nucleotides: TGCGCCAGCAGCCAAGTTGGTACTAGCGGGGGTAAACGGGGAGTCAATGAGCAGTTCTTC.

This clonotype was seen more than once but under ten times. The chain combines TRBV10-3 with TRBJ2-7; the match to TRBD2 covers 9 bases. Germline V CDR1 and CDR2: ENHRY, SYGVKD. The length of the CDR3 is 14 residues. The V and J ends lost 4 bases and 5 bases, in that order; junction bases with no gene match: 6. CDR3 loop: CAISVLAGVDEQYF. The CDR3 DNA reads TGTGCCATCAGTGTCTTAGCGGGGGTGGACGAGCAGTACTTC.

The table lists this clonotype with a few counts. The CDR3: CASSFQQESYEQYF. In DNA, the CDR3 is TGTGCCAGCAGTTTCCAACAGGAGTCCTACGAGCAGTACTTC. J is TRBJ2-7 and V is TRBV27, with a weak D call TRBD1 (5 bases). CDR3 length equals 14 residues. Germline CDR1 and CDR2: MNHEY and SMNVEV (reference sequence). Trimming pared 3 bases from V and 1 base from J, leaving 10 bases between.

This clonotype was picked up a small number of times. The chain employs TRBV20-1 and TRBJ2-7; no clear D. With 0 bases removed from V and 3 bases from J, the gap between germline ends came to 6 bases. In germline, CDR1 is DFQATT, CDR2 SNEGSKA (reference sequence). CDR3 length: 12 residues. The CDR3 sequence: CSAREGYYEQYF. CDR3 DNA: TGCAGTGCTAGAGAGGGATACTACGAGCAGTACTTC.

This clonotype was detected only a few times. As DNA, the CDR3 is TGCGCCAGCAGCTTAGGAGGCGGACCCCTACAGACCCAGTACTTC. Translated: CASSLGGGPLQTQYF. The chain uses TRBV5-1 and TRBJ2-5, with D tentatively TRBD2 (5 bases). The CDR3 runs 15 residues. The ends were cut back, 2 bases at V and 6 bases at J, with 17 bases in the middle. Germline loops: CDR1 SGHRS, CDR2 YFSETQ.

V and J are TRBV5-1 and TRBJ2-3; no definite D call. Trimming removed 0 bases at V and 4 bases at J, with 9 bases between. Germline CDR1 SGHRS, CDR2 YFSETQ. The CDR3 spans 14 residues. Here the CDR3 DNA reads TGCGCCAGCAGCTTGGTTAACGGCCCAGATACGCAGTATTTT. It specifies CASSLVNGPDTQYF.

The chain is built from TRBV11-1 and TRBJ1-3; D is uncertain. Germline V gene lookup returns CDR1 SGHAT and CDR2 FQDESV (reference sequence). The length of the CDR3 is 18 residues. Deletions cut 2 bases from V and 0 bases from J, with 17 bases between. The CDR3, as DNA: TGTGCCAGCAGCTTAATCGACGAGTGGACCATCTCTGGAAACACCATATATTTT. Translated, it gives CASSLIDEWTISGNTIYF.

V and J are TRBV9 and TRBJ2-5; weak D call: TRBD1 (5 bases). The CDR3 covers 13 residues. The V and J ends lost 5 bases and 3 bases respectively, with 11 bases between them. Germline V gene sequence: CDR1 SGDLS, CDR2 YYNGEE. The CDR3 here is CASSLGQKETQYF. In nucleotides, the CDR3 is TGTGCCAGCAGTCTCGGACAAAAAGAGACCCAGTACTTC.